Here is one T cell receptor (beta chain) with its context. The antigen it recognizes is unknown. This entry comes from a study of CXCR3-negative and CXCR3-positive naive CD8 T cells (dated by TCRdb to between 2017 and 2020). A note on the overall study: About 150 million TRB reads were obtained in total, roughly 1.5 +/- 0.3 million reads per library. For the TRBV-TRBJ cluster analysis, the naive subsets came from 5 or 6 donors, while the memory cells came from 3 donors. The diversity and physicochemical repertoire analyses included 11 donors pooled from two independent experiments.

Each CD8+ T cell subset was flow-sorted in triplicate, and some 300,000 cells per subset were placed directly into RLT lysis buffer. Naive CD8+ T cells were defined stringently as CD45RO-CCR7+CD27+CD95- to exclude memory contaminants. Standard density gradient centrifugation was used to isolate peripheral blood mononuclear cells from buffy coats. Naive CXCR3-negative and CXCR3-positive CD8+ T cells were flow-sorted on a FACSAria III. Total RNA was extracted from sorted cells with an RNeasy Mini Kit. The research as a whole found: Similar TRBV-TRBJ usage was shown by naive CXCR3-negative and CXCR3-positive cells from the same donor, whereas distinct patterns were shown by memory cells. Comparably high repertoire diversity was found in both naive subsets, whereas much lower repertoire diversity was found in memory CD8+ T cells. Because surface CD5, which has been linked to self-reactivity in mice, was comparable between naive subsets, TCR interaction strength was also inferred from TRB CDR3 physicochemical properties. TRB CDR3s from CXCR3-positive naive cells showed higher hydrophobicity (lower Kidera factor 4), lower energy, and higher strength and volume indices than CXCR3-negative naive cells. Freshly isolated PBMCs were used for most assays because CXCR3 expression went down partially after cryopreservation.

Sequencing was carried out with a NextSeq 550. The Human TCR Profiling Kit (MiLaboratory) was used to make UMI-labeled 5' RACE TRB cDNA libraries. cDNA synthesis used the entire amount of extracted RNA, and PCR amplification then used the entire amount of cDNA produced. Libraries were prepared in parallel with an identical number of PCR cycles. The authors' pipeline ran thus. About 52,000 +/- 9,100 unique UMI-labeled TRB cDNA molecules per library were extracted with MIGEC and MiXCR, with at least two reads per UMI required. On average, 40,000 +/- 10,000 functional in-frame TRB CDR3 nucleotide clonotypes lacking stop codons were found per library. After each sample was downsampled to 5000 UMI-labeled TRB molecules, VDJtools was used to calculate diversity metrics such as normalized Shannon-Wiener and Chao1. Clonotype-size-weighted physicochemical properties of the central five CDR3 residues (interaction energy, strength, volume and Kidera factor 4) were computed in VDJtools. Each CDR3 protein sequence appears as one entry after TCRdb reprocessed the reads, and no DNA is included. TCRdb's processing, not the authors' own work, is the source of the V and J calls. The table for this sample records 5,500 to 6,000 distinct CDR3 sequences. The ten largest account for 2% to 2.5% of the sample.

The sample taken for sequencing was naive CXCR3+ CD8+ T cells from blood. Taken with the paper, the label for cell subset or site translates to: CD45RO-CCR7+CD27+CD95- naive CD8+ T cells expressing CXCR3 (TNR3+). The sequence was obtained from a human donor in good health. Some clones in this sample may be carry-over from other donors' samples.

The CDR3 reads CASSLFNVYAASETQYF. The chain employs TRBV5-1 and TRBJ2-3; TCRdb designates TRBD2, a call that cannot be tested without DNA. Including cysteine and phenylalanine, the CDR3 has 17 amino acids. The coding DNA is unavailable. Sequences SGHRS (CDR1) and YFSETQ (CDR2) are obtained from the germline V gene.